This TCR beta chain was profiled in a study of blood T cell repertoires in COVID-19. Study at large: The cDNA or gDNA used as material had been derived from T cells, B-cell-depleted T cells, or PBMCs.

The table came from immunoSEQ multiplex PCR; TCRdb's copy has only in-frame clones and leaves some out. The sample records over 50,000 clones, about 78% being singletons. CDR3 size: 18 residues. V was pared by 4 bases and J by 3 bases, with 12 bases of the junction left unmatched. The germline V gene has CDR1 SGHRS and CDR2 YFSETQ. The chain has TRBV5-1 and TRBJ2-2; TRBD2 aligns across 10 bases. Sequenced material: peripheral blood. This sequence originates from a man older than 75 with active or convalescent COVID-19. The chain's CDR3 is CASSARYRLAGDTGELFF. CDR3 nucleotides: TGCGCCAGCAGCGCCCGATACCGACTAGCGGGCGACACCGGGGAGCTGTTTTTT. Combining the CDR3 with reference TRBV5-1 and TRBJ2-2 gives the whole variable domain KAGVTQTPRYLIKTRGQQVTLSCSPISGHRSVSWYQQTPGQGLQFLFEYFSETQRNKGNFPGRFSGRQFSNSRSEMNVSTLELGDSALYLCASSARYRLAGDTGELFFGEGSRLTVL.